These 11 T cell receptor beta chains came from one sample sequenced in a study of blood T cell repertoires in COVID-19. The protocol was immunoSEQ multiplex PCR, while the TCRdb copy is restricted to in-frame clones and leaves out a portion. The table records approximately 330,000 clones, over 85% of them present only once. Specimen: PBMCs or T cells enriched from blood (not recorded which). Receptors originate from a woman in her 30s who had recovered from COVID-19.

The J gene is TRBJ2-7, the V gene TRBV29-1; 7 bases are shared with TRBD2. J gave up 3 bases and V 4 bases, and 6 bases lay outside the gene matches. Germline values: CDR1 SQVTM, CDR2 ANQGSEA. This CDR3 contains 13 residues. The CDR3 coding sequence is TGCAGCGTTGGGGGGGGACGAGACTACGAGCAGTACTTC. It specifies CSVGGGRDYEQYF.

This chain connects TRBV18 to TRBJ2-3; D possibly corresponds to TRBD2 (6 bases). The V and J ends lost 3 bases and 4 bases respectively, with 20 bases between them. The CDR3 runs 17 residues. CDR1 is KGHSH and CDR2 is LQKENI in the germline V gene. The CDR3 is CASSPRRLGLSADTQYF. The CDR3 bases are TGTGCCAGCTCACCTCGAAGACTAGGACTATCGGCAGATACGCAGTATTTT.

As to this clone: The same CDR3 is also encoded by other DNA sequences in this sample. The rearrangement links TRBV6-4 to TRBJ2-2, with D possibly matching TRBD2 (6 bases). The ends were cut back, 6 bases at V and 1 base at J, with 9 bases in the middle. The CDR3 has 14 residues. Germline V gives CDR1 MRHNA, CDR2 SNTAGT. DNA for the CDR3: TGTGCCAGCAGACTAGCTTTGAACACCGGGGAGCTGTTTTTT. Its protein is CASRLALNTGELFF.

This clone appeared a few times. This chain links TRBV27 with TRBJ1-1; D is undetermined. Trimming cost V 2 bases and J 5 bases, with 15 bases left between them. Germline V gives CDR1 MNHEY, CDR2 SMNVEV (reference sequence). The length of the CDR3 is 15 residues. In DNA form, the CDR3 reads TGTGCCAGCAGTTTAATAGGAGGGAGGAGTACTGAAGCTTTCTTT. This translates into CASSLIGGRSTEAFF.

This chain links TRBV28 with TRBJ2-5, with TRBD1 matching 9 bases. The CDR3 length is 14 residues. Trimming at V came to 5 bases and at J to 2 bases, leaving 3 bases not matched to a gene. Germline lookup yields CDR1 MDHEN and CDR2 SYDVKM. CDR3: CASSPGQGQETQYF. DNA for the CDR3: TGTGCCAGCAGTCCTGGACAGGGGCAAGAGACCCAGTACTTC. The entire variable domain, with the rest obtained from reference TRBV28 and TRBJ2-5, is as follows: DVKVTQSSRYLVKRTGEKVFLECVQDMDHENMFWYRQDPGLGLRLIYFSYDVKMKEKGDIPEGYSVSREKKERFSLILESASTNQTSMYLCASSPGQGQETQYFGPGTRLLVL.

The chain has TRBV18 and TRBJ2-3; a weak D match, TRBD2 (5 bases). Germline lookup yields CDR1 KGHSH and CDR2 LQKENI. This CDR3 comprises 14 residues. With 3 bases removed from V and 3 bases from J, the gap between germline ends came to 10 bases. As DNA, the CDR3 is TGTGCCAGCTCACCCGGCCTAGCTACAGATACGCAGTATTTT. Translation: CASSPGLATDTQYF.

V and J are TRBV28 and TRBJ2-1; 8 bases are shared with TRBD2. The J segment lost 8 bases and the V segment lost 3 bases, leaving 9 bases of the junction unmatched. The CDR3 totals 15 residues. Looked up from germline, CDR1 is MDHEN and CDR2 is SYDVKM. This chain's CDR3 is CASSFRAGVSHEQFF. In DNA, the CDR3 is TGTGCCAGCAGTTTTAGAGCGGGAGTCTCACATGAGCAGTTCTTC.

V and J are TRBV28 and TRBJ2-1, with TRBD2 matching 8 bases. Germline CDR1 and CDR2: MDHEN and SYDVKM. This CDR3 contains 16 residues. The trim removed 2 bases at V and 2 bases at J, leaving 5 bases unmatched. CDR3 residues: CASSLLRGGTYNEQFF. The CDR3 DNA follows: TGTGCCAGCAGTTTACTCCGGGGGGGTACCTACAATGAGCAGTTCTTC. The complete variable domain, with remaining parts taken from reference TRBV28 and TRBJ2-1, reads DVKVTQSSRYLVKRTGEKVFLECVQDMDHENMFWYRQDPGLGLRLIYFSYDVKMKEKGDIPEGYSVSREKKERFSLILESASTNQTSMYLCASSLLRGGTYNEQFFGPGTRLTVL.

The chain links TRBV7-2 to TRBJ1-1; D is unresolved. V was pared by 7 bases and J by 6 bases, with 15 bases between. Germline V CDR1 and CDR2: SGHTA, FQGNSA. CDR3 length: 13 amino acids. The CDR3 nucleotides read TGTGCCAGCACCCTGGAGGAGGCGGCTGAAGCTTTCTTT. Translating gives CASTLEEAAEAFF.

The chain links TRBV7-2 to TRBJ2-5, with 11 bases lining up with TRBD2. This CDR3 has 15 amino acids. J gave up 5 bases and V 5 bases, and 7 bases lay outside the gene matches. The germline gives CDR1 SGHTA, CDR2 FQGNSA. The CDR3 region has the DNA TGTGCCAGCAGCCGGACTAGCGGGTACTCGGAGACCCAGTACTTC. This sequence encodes CASSRTSGYSETQYF. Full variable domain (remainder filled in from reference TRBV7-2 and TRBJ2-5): GAGVSQSPSNKVTEKGKDVELRCDPISGHTALYWYRQSLGQGLEFLIYFQGNSAPDKSGLPSDRFSAERTGGSVSTLTIQRTQQEDSAVYLCASSRTSGYSETQYFGPGTRLLVL.

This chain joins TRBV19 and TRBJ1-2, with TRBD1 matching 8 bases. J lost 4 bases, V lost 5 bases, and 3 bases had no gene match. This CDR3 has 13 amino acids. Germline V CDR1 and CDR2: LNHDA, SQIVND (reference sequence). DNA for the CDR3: TGTGCCAGTAGTGTTGGGACAGGCTATGGCTACACCTTC. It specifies CASSVGTGYGYTF.